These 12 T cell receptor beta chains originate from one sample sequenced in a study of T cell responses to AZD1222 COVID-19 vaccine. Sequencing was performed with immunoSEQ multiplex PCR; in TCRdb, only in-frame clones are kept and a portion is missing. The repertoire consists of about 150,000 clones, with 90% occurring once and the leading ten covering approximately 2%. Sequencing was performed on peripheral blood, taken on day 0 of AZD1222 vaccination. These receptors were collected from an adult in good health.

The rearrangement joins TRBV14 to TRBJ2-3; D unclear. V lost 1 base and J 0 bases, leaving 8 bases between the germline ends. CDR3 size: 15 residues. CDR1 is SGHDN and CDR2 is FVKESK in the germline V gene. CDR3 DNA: TGTGCCAGCAGCCAAGCAGGAGACAGCACAGATACGCAGTATTTT. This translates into CASSQAGDSTDTQYF.

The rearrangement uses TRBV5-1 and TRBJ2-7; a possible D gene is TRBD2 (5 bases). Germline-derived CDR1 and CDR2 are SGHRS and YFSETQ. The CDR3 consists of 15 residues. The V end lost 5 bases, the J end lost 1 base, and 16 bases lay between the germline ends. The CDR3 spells CASRAGILTSYEQYF. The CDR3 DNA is TGCGCCAGCAGAGCCGGGATTCTTACTTCCTACGAGCAGTACTTC.

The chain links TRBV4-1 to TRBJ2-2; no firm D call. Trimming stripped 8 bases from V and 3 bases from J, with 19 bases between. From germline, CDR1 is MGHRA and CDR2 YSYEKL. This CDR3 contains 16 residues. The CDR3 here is CASSPGDIRYTGELFF. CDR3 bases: TGCGCCAGCTCCCCCGGAGATATTCGATACACCGGGGAGCTGTTTTTT.

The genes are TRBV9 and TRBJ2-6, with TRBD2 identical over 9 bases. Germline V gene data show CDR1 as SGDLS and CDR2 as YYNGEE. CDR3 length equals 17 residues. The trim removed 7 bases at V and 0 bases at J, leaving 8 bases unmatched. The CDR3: CASARSGSVSGANVLTF. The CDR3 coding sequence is TGTGCCAGCGCCCGTAGCGGGAGCGTCTCTGGGGCCAACGTCCTGACTTTC.

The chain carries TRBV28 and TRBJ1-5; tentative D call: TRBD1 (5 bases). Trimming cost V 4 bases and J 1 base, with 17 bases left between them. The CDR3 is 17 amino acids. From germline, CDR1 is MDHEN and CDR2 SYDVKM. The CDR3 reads CASSWVWGRESNQPQHF. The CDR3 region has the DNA TGTGCCAGCAGTTGGGTCTGGGGCAGGGAGAGCAATCAGCCCCAGCATTTT.

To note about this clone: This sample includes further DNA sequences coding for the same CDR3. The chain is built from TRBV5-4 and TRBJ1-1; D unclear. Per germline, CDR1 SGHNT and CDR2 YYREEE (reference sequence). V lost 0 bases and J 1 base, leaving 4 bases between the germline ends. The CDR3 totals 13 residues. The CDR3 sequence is CASSLAGNTEAFF. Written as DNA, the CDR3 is TGTGCCAGCAGCTTGGCGGGGAACACTGAAGCTTTCTTT.

CDR3 bases: TGTGCCAGCAGTCGACAGGGGCATGGCTACACCTTC. The encoded protein is CASSRQGHGYTF. This chain links TRBV12-3 or TRBV12-4 with TRBJ1-2; 8 bases fit TRBD1. This CDR3 spans 12 amino acids. With V trimmed by 5 bases and J by 6 bases, 2 bases remained unmatched.

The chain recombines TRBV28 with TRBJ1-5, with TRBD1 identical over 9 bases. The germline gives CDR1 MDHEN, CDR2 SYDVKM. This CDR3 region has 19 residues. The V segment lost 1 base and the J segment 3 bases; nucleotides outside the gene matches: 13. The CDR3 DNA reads TGTGCCAGCAGTTTATTACTCTCGAAACAGGGGGCTTCCAATCAGCCCCAGCATTTT. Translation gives CASSLLLSKQGASNQPQHF.

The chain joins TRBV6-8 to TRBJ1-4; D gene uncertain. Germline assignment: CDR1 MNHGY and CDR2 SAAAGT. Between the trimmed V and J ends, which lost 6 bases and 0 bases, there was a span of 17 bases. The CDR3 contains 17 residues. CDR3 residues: CASSLRLLSTTNEKLFF. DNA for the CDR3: TGTGCCAGCAGCCTCCGCCTCTTGTCCACAACTAATGAAAAACTGTTTTTT.

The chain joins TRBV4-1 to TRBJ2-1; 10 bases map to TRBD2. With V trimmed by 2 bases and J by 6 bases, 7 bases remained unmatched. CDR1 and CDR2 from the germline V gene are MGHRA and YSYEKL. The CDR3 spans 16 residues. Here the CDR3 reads CASSQRLAGTSNEQFF. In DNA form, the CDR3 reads TGCGCCAGCAGCCAAAGACTAGCGGGTACCTCCAATGAGCAGTTCTTC.

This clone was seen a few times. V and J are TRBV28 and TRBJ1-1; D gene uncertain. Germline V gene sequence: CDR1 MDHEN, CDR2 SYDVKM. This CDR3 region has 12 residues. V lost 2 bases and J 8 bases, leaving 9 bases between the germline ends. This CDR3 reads CASSLGVGEAFF. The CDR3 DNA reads TGTGCCAGCAGTTTAGGGGTGGGGGAAGCTTTCTTT.

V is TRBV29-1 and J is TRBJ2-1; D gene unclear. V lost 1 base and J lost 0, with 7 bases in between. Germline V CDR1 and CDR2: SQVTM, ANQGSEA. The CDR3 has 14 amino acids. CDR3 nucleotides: TGCAGCGTTGAAGCAGAGGACTCCTACAATGAGCAGTTCTTC. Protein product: CSVEAEDSYNEQFF.